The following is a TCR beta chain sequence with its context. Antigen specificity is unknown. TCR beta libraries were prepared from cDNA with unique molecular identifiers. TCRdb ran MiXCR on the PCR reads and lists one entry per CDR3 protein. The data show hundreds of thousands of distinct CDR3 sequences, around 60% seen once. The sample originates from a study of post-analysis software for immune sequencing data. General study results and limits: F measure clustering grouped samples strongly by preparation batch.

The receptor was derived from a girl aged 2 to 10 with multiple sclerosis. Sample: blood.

The CDR3 DNA is TGTGCCAGCAGTAGGATCCGTGGAATCTCTGGGGCCAACGTCCTGACTTTC. Protein: CASSRIRGISGANVLTF. V gene TRBV6-1 combines with J gene TRBJ2-6; D is unclear. Germline CDR1 and CDR2: MNHNS and SASEGT. V shed 5 bases and J shed 0 bases, with 14 bases lying between them. The CDR3 is 17 residues long.